What follows are 14 T cell receptor beta chains derived from one specimen sequenced in a study of Tregs in tolerant kidney transplant recipients. Clones were read by immunoSEQ multiplex PCR, and TCRdb kept only the in-frame ones, dropping some. Here the sample spans about 81,000 clones, roughly 90% being singletons. Recipients received nonmyeloablative bone marrow transplants from related graft donors, with transient mixed chimerism. Here the sequenced sample was CD4+ T cells from blood (PBMCs), taken 24 months after the transplant. Receptor source: a human patient who received a combined kidney and bone marrow transplant. Some T cells may trace back to the graft donor.

The chain combines TRBV4-2 with TRBJ2-7; TRBD2 agrees at 9 bases. In germline, CDR1 is LGHNA, CDR2 YNFKEQ. The CDR3 has 16 amino acids. Trimming removed 0 bases from V and 3 bases from J; junction bases left unmatched: 6. The CDR3 here is CASSQDRPSGVYEQYF. The CDR3 nucleotides are TGTGCCAGCAGCCAAGATCGCCCTAGCGGGGTCTACGAGCAGTACTTC.

The chain joins TRBV6-1 to TRBJ2-7; 10 bases line up with TRBD1. Germline lookup yields CDR1 MNHNS and CDR2 SASEGT. The CDR3 totals 15 residues. Germline trimming cut 2 bases from V and 3 bases from J; bases unmatched to any gene: 4. Here the CDR3 DNA reads TGTGCCAGCAGTGAATTGGGACAGGGGTTCTACGAGCAGTACTTC. Its translation is CASSELGQGFYEQYF.

The gene calls are TRBV12-5 and TRBJ1-1, with D maybe TRBD1 (5 bases). The CDR3 contains 15 residues. Trimming stripped 5 bases from V and 3 bases from J, with 16 bases between. From germline, CDR1 is LGHNT and CDR2 FRNRAP. The CDR3 nucleotides read TGTGCTAGTGGTCCCCGGACAACCCCACACACTGAAGCTTTCTTT. The encoded protein is CASGPRTTPHTEAFF.

The V gene is TRBV7-2, the J gene TRBJ1-5, with 7 bases aligning to TRBD1. The CDR3 is made up of 15 amino acids. The germline gives CDR1 SGHTA, CDR2 FQGNSA. The V gene end was trimmed by 5 bases and the J gene end by 3 bases; junction bases not matched to a gene: 7. CDR3 sequence reads: CASSLSTGTNQPQHF. CDR3 in DNA: TGTGCCAGCAGCCTCTCGACAGGGACCAATCAGCCCCAGCATTTT.

The sample holds one count of this clone. This sequence joins TRBV7-9 and TRBJ2-1, with TRBD1 identical over 7 bases. Per the germline V gene, CDR1 is SEHNR and CDR2 is FQNEAQ (reference sequence). This CDR3 contains 14 residues. V was clipped by 5 bases and J by 11 bases; unmatched bases: 12. This chain's CDR3 is CASSPGGDRHKQFF. DNA of the CDR3: TGTGCCAGCAGCCCAGGGGGAGACCGTCATAAGCAGTTCTTC. Variable domain in full (rest from reference TRBV7-9 and TRBJ2-1): DTGVSQNPRHKITKRGQNVTFRCDPISEHNRLYWYRQTLGQGPEFLTYFQNEAQLEKSRLLSDRFSAERPKGSFSTLEIQRTEQGDSAMYLCASSPGGDRHKQFFGPGTRLTVL.

This sequence joins TRBV5-5 and TRBJ2-5; D remains ambiguous. The germline gives CDR1 SGHKS, CDR2 YYEKEE (reference sequence). CDR3 length: 13 residues. The V end was cut by 0 bases, the J end by 3 bases, with 6 bases between. The CDR3 protein is CASSLGPEETQYF. The CDR3 region has the DNA TGTGCCAGCAGCTTGGGTCCAGAAGAGACCCAGTACTTC.

This chain joins TRBV5-4 and TRBJ2-7, with 9 bases matching TRBD1. V gave up 4 bases and J gave up 1 base; unmatched junction bases: 6. Looked up from germline, CDR1 is SGHNT and CDR2 is YYREEE (reference sequence). The CDR3 has 15 amino acids. CDR3 bases: TGTGCCAGCAGCACCGGGACAGGGATTTCCTACGAGCAGTACTTC. This translates into CASSTGTGISYEQYF.

The V and J genes are TRBV28 and TRBJ1-4; D gene uncertain. Germline lookup yields CDR1 MDHEN and CDR2 SYDVKM. The CDR3 extends over 13 amino acids. V was pared by 10 bases and J by 9 bases, with 18 bases between. This CDR3 reads CAIDGSETKKLFF. The CDR3 DNA follows: TGTGCCATCGACGGGTCGGAGACTAAAAAACTGTTTTTT.

The chain couples TRBV4-1 to TRBJ1-2; no definite D call. Trimming pared 3 bases from V and 6 bases from J, leaving 20 bases between. There are 16 residues in the CDR3. Per the germline V gene, CDR1 is MGHRA and CDR2 is YSYEKL. CDR3 residues: CASSQPTAYRGNGYTF. CDR3 DNA: TGCGCCAGCAGCCAGCCGACGGCGTACAGAGGGAATGGCTACACCTTC.

The V gene is TRBV7-9, the J gene TRBJ2-7; D not certain. Germline V gene sequence: CDR1 SEHNR, CDR2 FQNEAQ (reference sequence). The CDR3 extends over 12 amino acids. Trimming shortened V by 2 bases and J by 2 bases, and 4 bases separated the two germline ends. CDR3 residues: CASSLTAYEQYF. CDR3 DNA: TGTGCCAGCAGCTTAACAGCCTACGAGCAGTACTTC.

This chain links TRBV18 with TRBJ2-7; 11 bases agree with TRBD1. With V trimmed by 3 bases and J by 2 bases, 0 bases remained unmatched. Germline V gene sequence: CDR1 KGHSH, CDR2 LQKENI. The CDR3 runs to 14 residues. CDR3 amino acids: CASSPGQGAYEQYF. The CDR3, as DNA: TGTGCCAGCTCACCGGGACAGGGGGCCTACGAGCAGTACTTC.

The chain employs TRBV7-3 and TRBJ2-3; D unclear. This CDR3 is 11 amino acids long. Germline values: CDR1 SGHTA, CDR2 FQGTGA. V gave up 4 bases and J gave up 6 bases, with 5 bases separating them. This CDR3 reads CASSSSDTQYF. CDR3 nucleotides: TGTGCCAGCAGCTCTAGTGATACGCAGTATTTT. The whole variable domain, remainder taken from reference TRBV7-3 and TRBJ2-3, is GAGVSQTPSNKVTEKGKYVELRCDPISGHTALYWYRQSLGQGPEFLIYFQGTGAADDSGLPNDRFFAVRPEGSVSTLKIQRTERGDSAVYLCASSSSDTQYFGPGTRLTVL.

CDR3 protein: CASLEHGGEFSGMNTEAFF. CDR3 nucleotide sequence: TGTGCCAGCCTTGAACACGGGGGGGAGTTTTCGGGAATGAACACTGAAGCTTTCTTT. The V call is TRBV28, the J call TRBJ1-1; a weak D match, TRBD1 (5 bases). V was shortened by 8 bases and J by 0 bases, with 28 bases between the two germline ends. Germline-derived CDR1 and CDR2 are MDHEN and SYDVKM. This CDR3 is 19 amino acids long.

The gene calls are TRBV7-8 and TRBJ2-7; perhaps TRBD2 as D (6 bases). CDR1 and CDR2 (germline): SGHVS, FQNEAQ. The CDR3 contains 15 residues. Trimming removed 1 base from V and 2 bases from J, with 12 bases in between. The CDR3 loop is CASSLVGRDPYEQYF. CDR3 nucleotide sequence: TGTGCCAGCAGCTTAGTTGGGCGGGACCCCTACGAGCAGTACTTC.